The 10 T cell receptor beta chains in this list originate from one sample, sequenced in a study of response to subunit inactivated influenza vaccine. TCRdb reprocessed the RT-PCR reads with MiXCR, giving one entry per CDR3 protein. The sample records a few hundred thousand distinct CDR3 sequences, 21% being singletons. This sample comprised PBMCs from blood, obtained approximately 22 months after vaccination. These receptor sequences come from a man aged 45 to 70 who received an inactivated influenza vaccine.

V is TRBV7-2 and J is TRBJ1-4; D might be TRBD1 (6 bases). This CDR3 has 17 residues. Trimming shortened V by 6 bases and J by 0 bases, and 17 bases separated the two germline ends. The germline V gene has CDR1 SGHTA and CDR2 FQGNSA. CDR3 sequence (DNA): TGTGCCAGCAGTTTTAGGGGGGGCGCGGCAACTAATGAAAAACTGTTTTTT. Encoded protein: CASSFRGGAATNEKLFF.

This clonotype was recorded many times. The chain carries TRBV5-1 and TRBJ1-2; 7 nucleotides align to TRBD1. The trim removed 4 bases at V and 4 bases at J, leaving 10 bases unmatched. The CDR3 sequence is 15 residues long. CDR1 and CDR2 from the germline V gene are SGHRS and YFSETQ. The CDR3 nucleotides are TGCGCCAGCAGCCTCGACAGGGCTTCACTCTATGGCTACACCTTC. Translated, it gives CASSLDRASLYGYTF.

This clonotype was found many times. V gene TRBV5-8 combines with J gene TRBJ1-5; no firm D call. CDR3 length: 13 residues. The germline V gene encodes CDR1 SGHTS and CDR2 YDEGEE. The V end was cut by 0 bases, the J end by 5 bases, with 6 bases between. The CDR3 bases are TGTGCCAGCAGCTTGGGCAGCTATCAGCCCCAGCATTTT. Translating it yields CASSLGSYQPQHF.

The chain couples TRBV7-3 to TRBJ2-7; maybe TRBD2 (5 bases). Trimming left V 6 bases short and J 2 bases short, with 11 bases between. CDR1 is SGHTA and CDR2 is FQGTGA in the germline V gene. This CDR3 spans 13 amino acids. The CDR3 loop reads CASRLYGTYEQYF. Here the CDR3 DNA reads TGTGCCAGCAGATTATACGGGACCTACGAGCAGTACTTC. The full variable domain, with the rest looked up from reference TRBV7-3 and TRBJ2-7, is GAGVSQTPSNKVTEKGKYVELRCDPISGHTALYWYRQSLGQGPEFLIYFQGTGAADDSGLPNDRFFAVRPEGSVSTLKIQRTERGDSAVYLCASRLYGTYEQYFGPGTRLTVT.

This clonotype occurred a few times. The rearrangement joins TRBV20-1 to TRBJ1-2, with D uncertain. The CDR3 has 13 amino acids. V was trimmed by 0 bases and J by 7 bases, leaving 12 bases between them. CDR1 and CDR2 (germline): DFQATT, SNEGSKA (reference sequence). The CDR3 is CSARDLGISGYTF. CDR3 in DNA: TGCAGTGCTAGAGATCTGGGAATTAGTGGCTACACCTTC.

The chain joins TRBV4-1 to TRBJ1-5; maybe TRBD1 (6 bases). The V end lost 2 bases, the J end lost 5 bases, and 16 bases lay between the germline ends. Germline CDR1 and CDR2: MGHRA and YSYEKL. The CDR3 has 16 amino acids. The DNA for the CDR3 is TGCGCCAGCAGCCAAAAGGGTTGGGGGGCGGATCAGCCCCAGCATTTT. It codes for CASSQKGWGADQPQHF.

This clonotype was counted between two and nine times. The chain joins TRBV21-1 to TRBJ1-2; no check of the table's D call, TRBD1, against the DNA was made. TRBV21-1 has pseudogene status. The CDR3 contains 17 residues. The CDR3 DNA sequence: TGTGCCAGCAGTTCCCCCGCCCAGGACTTAATAAACTATGGCTACACCTTC. It is translated as CASSSPAQDLINYGYTF.

The DNA of the CDR3 is TGTGCCAGCAGTTTAGCGCTGAACAGAGCTCGGGATACGCAGTATTTT. Translation: CASSLALNRARDTQYF. The V and J genes are TRBV12-3 or TRBV12-4 and TRBJ2-3, with no clear D. V dropped 0 bases and J dropped 6 bases, with 16 bases sitting between them. The CDR3 sequence is 16 residues long.

The sample holds a few counts of this clonotype. The J gene is TRBJ1-2, the V gene TRBV7-2, with D possibly matching TRBD1 (6 bases). The V gene lost 5 bases and the J gene lost 6 bases, with 19 bases spanning the gap. Germline CDR1 and CDR2: SGHTA and FQGNSA. The CDR3 length is 15 residues. The CDR3: CASSKNRVGQNGYTF. DNA for the CDR3: TGTGCCAGCAGCAAAAACAGGGTGGGCCAAAATGGCTACACCTTC.

V is TRBV27 and J is TRBJ1-4; D gene unclear. The V end lost 0 bases, the J end lost 7 bases, and 9 bases lay between the germline ends. The CDR3 is 14 amino acids. CDR1 is MNHEY and CDR2 is SMNVEV in the germline V gene (reference sequence). CDR3: CASSLSPSVEKLFF. CDR3 sequence (DNA): TGTGCCAGCAGTTTATCGCCCTCGGTTGAAAAACTGTTTTTT.